These 32 T cell receptor beta chains originate from one sample sequenced in a study of vaccination effects on CD4 cells after COVID-19. These receptors lack a known antigen. Repertoires were generated with immunoSEQ multiplex PCR, while TCRdb's copy carries only in-frame clones and drops some. The data hold about 80,000 clones, with under 80% observed a single time. Expansion with viral peptide pools was applied to antigen-specific CD4+ T cells by the ViraFEST assay prior to sequencing. Isolation of CD4+ T cells took place after 10 days of culture. It was two doses of either the BNT162b2 or mRNA-1273 vaccine that participants received. The material sequenced was CD4+ T cells from PBMCs cultured with HCoV-OC43 spike peptides, taken after COVID-19 vaccination. As for subset: HCoV-OC43 spike overlapping peptide pool stimulation. These receptors originate from a human donor who received a COVID-19 vaccine.

This chain's CDR3 is CASSKQRGGEKLFF. As DNA, the CDR3 is TGTGCCAGCAGTAAGCAAAGGGGCGGCGAAAAACTGTTTTTT. The V gene is TRBV27, the J gene TRBJ1-4, with D possibly TRBD1 on 5 matching bases. Germline V CDR1 and CDR2: MNHEY, SMNVEV (reference sequence). This CDR3 spans 14 amino acids. V lost 5 bases and J lost 8, with 15 bases in between.

The V and J genes are TRBV19 and TRBJ1-1, with 7 bases matching TRBD1. J lost 4 bases, V lost 2 bases, and 7 bases had no gene match. This CDR3 has 15 residues. Germline CDR1 reads LNHDA; CDR2 reads SQIVND (reference sequence). CDR3 nucleotide sequence: TGTGCCAGTAGTATATCGTTACAGGGGAGCACTGAAGCTTTCTTT. Translated: CASSISLQGSTEAFF.

The J gene is TRBJ2-5, the V gene TRBV18, with TRBD1 matching 9 bases. This CDR3 contains 17 residues. The germline V gene has CDR1 KGHSH and CDR2 LQKENI. Losses at the gene ends were 4 bases for V and 5 bases for J; bases not matched to a gene: 14. Written as DNA, the CDR3 is TGTGCCAGCTCACGTCTGAGACAGGGGGTTTTCATGGAGACCCAGTACTTC. This translates into CASSRLRQGVFMETQYF.

The chain employs TRBV5-1 and TRBJ1-4; D is ambiguous. V dropped 0 bases and J dropped 2 bases, with 5 bases sitting between them. Germline values: CDR1 SGHRS, CDR2 YFSETQ. This CDR3 has 14 amino acids. The CDR3 sequence is CASSLDSTNEKLFF. CDR3 DNA sequence: TGCGCCAGCAGCTTGGACAGCACTAATGAAAAACTGTTTTTT.

This sequence joins TRBV6-6 and TRBJ2-2, with D possibly matching TRBD1 (6 bases). This CDR3 region has 15 residues. The V end was cut by 0 bases, the J end by 5 bases, with 10 bases between. Germline lookup yields CDR1 MNHNY and CDR2 SVGAGI (reference sequence). CDR3 sequence: CASSYSTGLTGELFF. CDR3 DNA sequence: TGTGCCAGCAGTTACTCTACAGGGTTGACCGGGGAGCTGTTTTTT.

This clone was found once. The gene calls are TRBV9 and TRBJ2-6; D is uncertain. Trimming stripped 4 bases from V and 3 bases from J, with 5 bases between. The CDR3 loop spans 13 amino acids. CDR1 is SGDLS and CDR2 is YYNGEE in the germline V gene. The CDR3 sequence is CASSLVGANVLTF. The CDR3 DNA sequence: TGTGCCAGCAGCCTGGTTGGGGCCAACGTCCTGACTTTC. Full variable domain (remainder filled in from reference TRBV9 and TRBJ2-6): DSGVTQTPKHLITATGQRVTLRCSPRSGDLSVYWYQQSLDQGLQFLIQYYNGEERAKGNILERFSAQQFPDLHSELNLSSLELGDSALYFCASSLVGANVLTFGAGSRLTVL.

The chain combines TRBV7-2 with TRBJ2-5, with D unclear. The CDR3 length is 11 residues. Per germline, CDR1 SGHTA and CDR2 FQGNSA. V lost 5 bases and J lost 7, with 8 bases in between. The CDR3 region is CASSLRGTQYF. The CDR3, as DNA: TGTGCCAGCAGCCTACGAGGGACCCAGTACTTC.

The sample holds a few counts of this clone. The chain carries TRBV9 and TRBJ1-6; 7 bases are a match to TRBD1. The length of the CDR3 is 18 residues. Germline CDR1 reads SGDLS; CDR2 reads YYNGEE. The V and J ends lost 4 bases and 5 bases, in that order; junction bases with no gene match: 15. The CDR3 sequence: CASSTRTMDRLDNSPLHF. The DNA for the CDR3 is TGTGCCAGCAGCACCCGAACGATGGACAGGCTGGATAATTCACCCCTCCACTTT.

The V gene is TRBV7-2, the J gene TRBJ2-1; possibly TRBD1 for D (6 bases). The CDR3 is 15 residues long. V gave up 5 bases and J gave up 6 bases, with 17 bases separating them. Per germline, CDR1 SGHTA and CDR2 FQGNSA. CDR3 bases: TGTGCCAGCAGCCTCCAGACAGGTATGGGCAATGAGCAGTTCTTC. Translating it yields CASSLQTGMGNEQFF.

This chain uses TRBV5-1 with TRBJ1-5; 10 nucleotides align to TRBD1. This CDR3 contains 16 residues. From germline, CDR1 is SGHRS and CDR2 YFSETQ. V trimming: 4 bases; J trimming: 9 bases; junction bases outside the gene matches: 13. CDR3 residues: CASSPIPGTGERPQHF. The CDR3 DNA is TGCGCCAGCAGCCCTATACCCGGGACAGGGGAGCGGCCCCAGCATTTT.

V is TRBV7-2 and J is TRBJ2-5; D may be TRBD1 (6 bases). Germline V gene data show CDR1 as SGHTA and CDR2 as FQGNSA. V dropped 5 bases and J dropped 3 bases, with 13 bases sitting between them. The CDR3 length is 14 residues. Here the CDR3 DNA reads TGTGCCAGCAGCGCTAACAGGGCTAAAGAGACCCAGTACTTC. Its protein product is CASSANRAKETQYF.

V is TRBV13 and J is TRBJ2-3; D might be TRBD2 (6 bases). The germline V and J ends were trimmed by 6 bases and 0 bases, with 16 bases remaining between them. CDR1 is PRHDT and CDR2 is FYEKMQ in the germline V gene (reference sequence). The CDR3 length is 16 residues. The DNA for the CDR3 is TGTGCCAGCAGTCGGCTAGCGATTACTAGCACAGATACGCAGTATTTT. Its translation: CASSRLAITSTDTQYF.

This clone was detected only a few times. The rearrangement uses TRBV12-5 and TRBJ1-3, with D hard to call. This CDR3 has 13 residues. V was pared by 3 bases and J by 0 bases, with 3 bases between. Germline CDR1 LGHNT, CDR2 FRNRAP. CDR3 nucleotides: TGTGCTAGTGGTTTCTTCTCTGGAAACACCATATATTTT. Encoded protein: CASGFFSGNTIYF.

The chain has TRBV5-5 and TRBJ1-4; D gene uncertain. V was trimmed by 4 bases and J by 5 bases, leaving 12 bases between them. The CDR3 totals 14 residues. The germline V gene has CDR1 SGHKS and CDR2 YYEKEE (reference sequence). The CDR3 is CASSPLPGNEKLFF. CDR3 in DNA: TGTGCCAGCAGCCCCCTGCCGGGGAATGAAAAACTGTTTTTT.

The table lists this clone with a few counts. V gene TRBV3-1 (or the pseudogene TRBV3-2) combines with J gene TRBJ1-5, with D possibly being TRBD1 (6 bases). CDR1 is LGHDT, CDR2 YNNKEL, per germline (reference sequence). The V end was cut by 0 bases, the J end by 11 bases, with 17 bases between. The CDR3 has 15 amino acids. As DNA, the CDR3 is TGTGCCAGCAGCCAAGATGGGGGCCTGGGCATGGCCCAGCATTTT. It is translated as CASSQDGGLGMAQHF.

There are a few counts of this clone. V usage is TRBV18 and J usage is TRBJ1-2; D uncertain. There are 14 residues in the CDR3. Trimming cost V 1 base and J 4 bases, with 10 bases left between them. Germline-derived CDR1 and CDR2 are KGHSH and LQKENI. CDR3 sequence: CASSPRMEVYGYTF. Here the CDR3 DNA reads TGTGCCAGCTCACCACGAATGGAGGTCTATGGCTACACCTTC. Using reference TRBV18 and TRBJ1-2 for the parts outside the CDR3, the full variable domain is NAGVMQNPRHLVRRRGQEARLRCSPMKGHSHVYWYRQLPEEGLKFMVYLQKENIIDESGMPKERFSAEFPKEGPSILRIQQVVRGDSAAYFCASSPRMEVYGYTFGSGTRLTVV.

This chain uses TRBV18 with TRBJ1-5; D gene uncertain. V was trimmed by 0 bases and J by 4 bases, leaving 19 bases between them. This CDR3 contains 18 residues. CDR1 and CDR2 (germline): KGHSH, LQKENI. In nucleotides, the CDR3 is TGTGCCAGCTCACCACCGATAGGTCCGCGAGGAACTAATCAGCCCCAGCATTTT. Its protein product is CASSPPIGPRGTNQPQHF.

This sequence joins TRBV18 and TRBJ1-4; D is ambiguous. CDR1 and CDR2 (germline): KGHSH, LQKENI. Trimming took off 2 bases at V and 10 bases at J, with 17 bases between the two ends. This CDR3 is built from 15 residues. The CDR3 sequence is CASSPTGPQRGKLFF. Here the CDR3 DNA reads TGTGCCAGCTCACCAACCGGGCCTCAGCGAGGAAAACTGTTTTTT.

V and J are TRBV18 and TRBJ2-2; 11 bases are a match to TRBD1. Germline V gene sequence: CDR1 KGHSH, CDR2 LQKENI. The CDR3 is 15 residues long. J gave up 4 bases and V 6 bases, and 4 bases lay outside the gene matches. CDR3 loop: CASSPDRGRTGELFF. The DNA for the CDR3 is TGTGCCAGCTCCCCGGACAGGGGGCGCACCGGGGAGCTGTTTTTT.

The rearrangement links TRBV19 to TRBJ1-1; possible D gene TRBD1, 5 bases. The CDR3 sequence is 14 residues long. CDR1 LNHDA and CDR2 SQIVND come from the germline V gene (reference sequence). With 1 base removed from V and 4 bases from J, the gap between germline ends came to 10 bases. This CDR3 is CASSIGGLSTEAFF. CDR3 sequence (DNA): TGTGCCAGTAGTATAGGGGGGTTAAGCACTGAAGCTTTCTTT.

This chain connects TRBV2 to TRBJ1-5; TRBD1 is a possible D gene (5 bases). Trimming shortened V by 6 bases and J by 7 bases, and 16 bases separated the two germline ends. Germline V gene data show CDR1 as SNHLY and CDR2 as FYNNEI. CDR3 size: 14 residues. CDR3 amino acids: CASSSLGQDQPQHF. Here the CDR3 DNA reads TGTGCCAGCAGCTCATTAGGACAAGACCAGCCCCAGCATTTT. The full variable domain, rest sourced from reference TRBV2 and TRBJ1-5, is EPEVTQTPSHQVTQMGQEVILRCVPISNHLYFYWYRQILGQKVEFLVSFYNNEISEKSEIFDDQFSVERPDGSNFTLKIRSTKLEDSAMYFCASSSLGQDQPQHFGDGTRLSIL.

The rearrangement links TRBV19 to TRBJ1-5; 9 positions match TRBD1. From germline, CDR1 is LNHDA and CDR2 SQIVND (reference sequence). The CDR3 loop spans 15 amino acids. V shed 4 bases, J shed 7 bases, and the junction held 8 bases outside the gene matches. The CDR3 here is CASSTPDRGEQPQHF. CDR3 in DNA: TGTGCCAGTAGTACCCCGGACAGGGGAGAACAGCCCCAGCATTTT.

V gene TRBV9 combines with J gene TRBJ2-2, with 9 bases aligning to TRBD2. The CDR3 runs to 14 residues. Germline loops: CDR1 SGDLS, CDR2 YYNGEE. The ends lost 3 bases at V and 6 bases at J; junction bases unmatched: 3. The CDR3 DNA follows: TGTGCCAGCAGCGCCCGACTAGCGGCCGGGGAGCTGTTTTTT. Residues: CASSARLAAGELFF.

The chain combines TRBV18 with TRBJ1-1, with TRBD1 matching 9 bases. Germline V gives CDR1 KGHSH, CDR2 LQKENI. The J segment lost 5 bases and the V segment lost 3 bases, leaving 7 bases of the junction unmatched. The CDR3 runs to 15 residues. The DNA for the CDR3 is TGTGCCAGCTCACCCGGAACAGGGGGCTGGACTGAAGCTTTCTTT. The encoded protein is CASSPGTGGWTEAFF.

In this sample, this clone turned up a few times. This chain links TRBV5-1 with TRBJ2-1; D not resolved. CDR1 SGHRS and CDR2 YFSETQ come from the germline V gene. With 1 base removed from V and 8 bases from J, the gap between germline ends came to 7 bases. This CDR3 is built from 12 residues. The DNA of the CDR3 is TGCGCCAGCAGCTTGATGGGCGATGAGCAGTTCTTC. Translation: CASSLMGDEQFF. Full variable domain (outside the CDR3, taken from reference TRBV5-1 and TRBJ2-1): KAGVTQTPRYLIKTRGQQVTLSCSPISGHRSVSWYQQTPGQGLQFLFEYFSETQRNKGNFPGRFSGRQFSNSRSEMNVSTLELGDSALYLCASSLMGDEQFFGPGTRLTVL.

This clone appeared once. The chain recombines TRBV20-1 with TRBJ2-7; 12 nucleotides match TRBD2. CDR3 size: 11 residues. Germline-derived CDR1 and CDR2 are DFQATT and SNEGSKA (reference sequence). The CDR3 DNA reads TGCAGTGCTATCGGACTAGCGGGGCCCGTGGTC. Its translation: CSAIGLAGPVV.

The rearrangement joins TRBV2 to TRBJ2-7, with D tentatively TRBD1 or TRBD2 (7 bases each). V was pared by 8 bases and J by 9 bases, with 17 bases between. The CDR3 is made up of 12 amino acids. The germline V gene has CDR1 SNHLY and CDR2 FYNNEI. CDR3 amino acids: CASRRQGGGQYV. CDR3 coding DNA: TGTGCCAGCCGAAGACAGGGAGGGGGGCAGTACGTC.

This rearrangement joins TRBV29-1 to TRBJ1-5; D may be TRBD1 (5 bases). V lost 6 bases and J 5 bases, leaving 11 bases between the germline ends. The CDR3 runs 12 residues. Germline CDR1 is SQVTM and CDR2 is ANQGSEA. This CDR3 is CSVRWGDQPQHF. The DNA of the CDR3 is TGCAGCGTGAGGTGGGGGGATCAGCCCCAGCATTTT.

V is TRBV2 and J is TRBJ2-5, with a possible D match to TRBD2 (7 bases). Per the germline V gene, CDR1 is SNHLY and CDR2 is FYNNEI. V lost 1 base and J lost 5, with 14 bases in between. CDR3 length equals 15 residues. CDR3 region: CASSEEEGGQETQYF. The CDR3 DNA is TGTGCCAGCAGTGAAGAAGAGGGGGGGCAGGAGACCCAGTACTTC.

The V call is TRBV12-3 or TRBV12-4, the J call TRBJ1-2; 7 bases map to TRBD1. The CDR3 runs 13 residues. The J segment lost 4 bases and the V segment lost 8 bases, leaving 7 bases of the junction unmatched. CDR3 loop: CASRDSDFYGYTF. The CDR3 nucleotides read TGTGCCAGCCGGGACAGTGACTTCTATGGCTACACCTTC.

The chain recombines TRBV18 with TRBJ2-1; D remains unclear. The CDR3 covers 16 residues. Trimming pared 0 bases from V and 6 bases from J, leaving 15 bases between. Per the germline V gene, CDR1 is KGHSH and CDR2 is LQKENI. CDR3 region: CASSPPQIWASNEQFF. CDR3 in DNA: TGTGCCAGCTCACCACCTCAGATATGGGCCTCCAATGAGCAGTTCTTC.

V gene TRBV3-1 (or the pseudogene TRBV3-2) combines with J gene TRBJ1-1, with 7 bases matching TRBD1. Germline V gene sequence: CDR1 LGHDT, CDR2 YNNKEL (reference sequence). CDR3 size: 15 residues. Unmatched junction bases numbered 10, after V lost 4 bases and J lost 5 bases. The CDR3 loop reads CASSPRDRAGTEAFF. CDR3 bases: TGTGCCAGCAGCCCGAGAGACAGGGCTGGGACTGAAGCTTTCTTT.